This is a list of T cell receptor beta chains from one sample in a study of T-cell reconstitution after alpha-beta-depleted transplantation in children. MiXCR, applied by TCRdb to the PCR reads, yields one record per CDR3 protein. The sample records nearly 550,000 distinct CDR3 sequences, about a sixth being singletons. Sequences were derived from PBMCs from the stem cell graft donor, sampled from the stem cell graft. The receptors derive from a human donor who donated a stem cell graft to a child with acute lymphoblastic leukemia. Each CDR3 is given with its conserved first and last residue. D genes are given only for firm matches. Rows may omit the clone size; those that give it use once, few, many or a size class.

V: TRBV27; size: few; D: TRBD2; J: TRBJ2-7; CDR3: CASSSLTSGDSYEQYF; DNA: TGTGCCAGCAGTTCCTTGACTAGCGGGGACTCCTACGAGCAGTACTTC
V: TRBV7-3; size: NA; D: TRBD1; J: TRBJ2-2; CDR3: CASSKTGGVASGELFF; DNA: TGTGCCAGCAGCAAGACAGGGGGGGTAGCCTCCGGGGAGCTGTTTTTT
V: TRBV20-1; size: NA; D: TRBD2; J: TRBJ2-1; CDR3: CSARRWREADNEQFF; DNA: TGCAGTGCTAGGAGGTGGCGGGAGGCGGACAATGAGCAGTTCTTC
V: TRBV9; size: few; D: NA; J: TRBJ1-1; CDR3: CASSVNAWGTREAFF; DNA: TGTGCCAGCAGCGTAAACGCGTGGGGGACTCGAGAGGCTTTCTTT
V: TRBV20-1; size: few; D: NA; J: TRBJ2-7; CDR3: CSAADTYSYEQYF; DNA: TGCAGTGCTGCGGACACCTACTCCTACGAGCAGTACTTC
V: TRBV13; size: NA; D: TRBD1; J: TRBJ2-7; CDR3: CASSLADRTHEQYF; DNA: TGTGCCAGCAGCTTAGCGGACAGGACCCACGAGCAGTACTTC
V: TRBV5-6; size: NA; D: NA; J: TRBJ2-2; CDR3: CASKEGSVTGELFF; DNA: TGTGCCAGCAAGGAGGGGTCGGTCACCGGGGAGCTGTTTTTT
V: TRBV14; size: NA; D: TRBD1; J: TRBJ2-7; CDR3: CASSQGTGGQEQYF; DNA: TGTGCCAGCAGCCAAGGGACAGGGGGCCAAGAGCAGTACTTC
V: TRBV7-6; size: NA; D: NA; J: TRBJ2-1; CDR3: CASSLSENNEQFF; DNA: TGTGCCAGCAGCTTAAGCGAAAACAATGAGCAGTTCTTC
V: TRBV15; size: few; D: NA; J: TRBJ2-7; CDR3: CATKNGGSYEQYF; DNA: TGTGCCACCAAAAACGGGGGCTCCTACGAGCAGTACTTC
V: TRBV6-1; size: NA; D: TRBD2; J: TRBJ2-7; CDR3: CATLRGVGAHEQYF; DNA: TGTGCCACCCTACGGGGGGTTGGGGCCCACGAGCAGTACTTC
V: TRBV7-9; size: NA; D: NA; J: TRBJ2-1; CDR3: CASSLEAARARSDEQFF; DNA: TGTGCCAGCAGCTTAGAAGCGGCCCGAGCTCGTTCCGATGAGCAGTTCTTC
V: TRBV5-4; size: few; D: TRBD1; J: TRBJ1-2; CDR3: CASSLGTGDYRGYTF; DNA: TGTGCCAGCAGCTTGGGGACAGGGGACTATAGGGGCTACACCTTC
V: TRBV2; size: NA; D: TRBD2; J: TRBJ2-5; CDR3: CASSHRDYHRETQYF; DNA: TGTGCCAGCAGCCACCGGGACTACCATAGAGAGACCCAGTACTTC
V: TRBV5-3; size: NA; D: NA; J: TRBJ2-2; CDR3: CARSLERECTGELFF; DNA: TGTGCCAGAAGCTTGGAACGGGAGTGCACCGGGGAGCTGTTTTTT
V: TRBV5-1; size: NA; D: TRBD1; J: TRBJ2-5; CDR3: CASSVGGIQETQYF; DNA: TGCGCCAGCAGCGTAGGGGGCATTCAAGAGACCCAGTACTTC
V: TRBV12-3/TRBV12-4; size: NA; D: TRBD1; J: TRBJ2-7; CDR3: CASSSRDRASEQYF; DNA: TGTGCCAGCAGTTCCCGGGACAGGGCTTCGGAGCAGTACTTC
V: TRBV4-1; size: few; D: TRBD2; J: TRBJ2-3; CDR3: CASSQGFPGLAETGTDTQYF; DNA: TGCGCCAGCAGCCAAGGGTTCCCGGGACTAGCGGAGACGGGCACAGATACGCAGTATTTT
V: TRBV18; size: NA; D: NA; J: TRBJ1-5; CDR3: CASSPNRENQPQHF; DNA: TGTGCCAGCTCACCAAACAGGGAAAATCAGCCCCAGCATTTT
V: TRBV7-2; size: many; D: TRBD2; J: TRBJ2-7; CDR3: CASSLGGGGSYEQYF; DNA: TGTGCCAGCAGCTTAGGCGGGGGGGGATCCTACGAGCAGTACTTC
V: TRBV30; size: few; D: TRBD1; J: TRBJ1-1; CDR3: CAWSDGQGSEAFF; DNA: TGTGCCTGGAGTGACGGACAGGGCTCTGAAGCTTTCTTT
V: TRBV29-1; size: NA; D: NA; J: TRBJ2-1; CDR3: CSVERLGIGEQFF; DNA: TGCAGCGTTGAAAGGCTAGGGATCGGCGAGCAGTTCTTC
V: TRBV27; size: NA; D: NA; J: TRBJ2-7; CDR3: CASSFMGAYEQYF; DNA: TGTGCCAGCAGTTTTATGGGAGCCTACGAGCAGTACTTC
V: TRBV7-9; size: few; D: TRBD1; J: TRBJ2-7; CDR3: CASTGTGSSYEQYF; DNA: TGTGCCAGCACGGGGACAGGGAGCTCCTACGAGCAGTACTTC
V: TRBV2; size: few; D: TRBD1; J: TRBJ2-7; CDR3: CASSAAGGPTYEQYF; DNA: TGTGCCAGCTCAGCGGCAGGGGGCCCCACCTACGAGCAGTACTTC